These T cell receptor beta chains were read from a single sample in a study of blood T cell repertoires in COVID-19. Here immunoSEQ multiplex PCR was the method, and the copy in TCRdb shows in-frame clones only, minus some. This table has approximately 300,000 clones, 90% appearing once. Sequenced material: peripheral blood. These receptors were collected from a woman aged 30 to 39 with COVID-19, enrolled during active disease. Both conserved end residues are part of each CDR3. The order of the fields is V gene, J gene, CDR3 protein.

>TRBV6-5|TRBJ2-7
CASSYDRSTYEQYF
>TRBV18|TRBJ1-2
CASSPNTRAGGYTF
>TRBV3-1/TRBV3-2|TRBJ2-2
CASSPGLASTGELFF
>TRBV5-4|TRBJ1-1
CASSSDGGKMNTEAFF
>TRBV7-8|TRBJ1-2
CASSLLSGSDYGYTF
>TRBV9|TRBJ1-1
CASSPVDTLGTEAFF
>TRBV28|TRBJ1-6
CASSPPGQGLSSPLHF
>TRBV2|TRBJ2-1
CASQSYNEQFF
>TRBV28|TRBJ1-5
CASTPGEGGNQPQHF
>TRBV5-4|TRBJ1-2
CASSRDGGAYGYTF
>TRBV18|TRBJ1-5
CASSRGQGSNQPQHF
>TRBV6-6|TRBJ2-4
CASSYRDRGRVIQYF
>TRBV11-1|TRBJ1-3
CASSLTSGNTIYF
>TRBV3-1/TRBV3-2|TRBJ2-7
CASSRLAGVVEQYF
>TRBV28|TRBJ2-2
CASSFFREYHGELFF
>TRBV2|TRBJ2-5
CASSARLAATQETQYF
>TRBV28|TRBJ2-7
CASQEGSSYEQYF
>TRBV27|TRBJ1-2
CASRYGTDYGYTF
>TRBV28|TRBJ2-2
CASSFRLGNTGELFF
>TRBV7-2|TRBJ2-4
CASSPSGTKNIQYF
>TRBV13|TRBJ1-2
CASSLEDRGTYGYTF
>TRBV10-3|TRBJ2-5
CASQVGTGYGETQYF
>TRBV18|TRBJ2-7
CASSPQGIWTYEQYF
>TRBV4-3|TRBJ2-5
CASSQAGLAYQETQYF
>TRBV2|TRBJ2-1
CATRPDTGNEQFF
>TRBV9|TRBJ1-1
CASSVYGQGNTEAFF
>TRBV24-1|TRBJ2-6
CATSDLPAGRTGANVLTF
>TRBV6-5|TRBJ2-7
CASRGGGTYEQYF
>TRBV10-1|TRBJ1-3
CASSAGGSGNTIYF
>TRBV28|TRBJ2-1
CASSSSGAGWTDEQFF
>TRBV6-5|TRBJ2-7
CATSGAGGYEQYF
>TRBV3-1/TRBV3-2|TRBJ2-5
CASSQLAGRAETQYF
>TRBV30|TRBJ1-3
CAWMVVDTIYF
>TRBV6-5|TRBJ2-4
CASSQTGFAKNIQYF
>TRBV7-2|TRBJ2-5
CASSSQGQYQETQYF
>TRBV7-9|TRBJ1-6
CASSLVGGDRSPLHF
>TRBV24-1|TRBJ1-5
CATSDPGQGVNQPQHF
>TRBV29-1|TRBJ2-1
CSVAKAGTYNEQFF
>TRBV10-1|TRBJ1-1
CASSPQGNTEAFF
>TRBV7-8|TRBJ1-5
CASSLRGGNSNQPQHF
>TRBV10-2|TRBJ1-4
CASNKRGNEKLFF
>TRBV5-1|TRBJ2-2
CASRAGTSETGELFF
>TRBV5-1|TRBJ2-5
CASTPRPGQGGETQYF
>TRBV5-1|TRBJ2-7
CASSAGQGSYEQYF
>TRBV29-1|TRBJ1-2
CSVWGQGVGNYGYTF
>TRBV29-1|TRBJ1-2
CSVENRAAGYTF
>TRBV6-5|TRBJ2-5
CASSYGQGGETQYF
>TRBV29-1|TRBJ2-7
CSVIRGYEQYF
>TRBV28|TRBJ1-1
CASSTPDRGGSTEAFF
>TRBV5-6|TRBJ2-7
CASSWTQGNYEQYF
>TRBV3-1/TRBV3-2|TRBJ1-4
CASSQDRTGSTNEKLFF
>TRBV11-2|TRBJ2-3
CASSLGDITYTQYF
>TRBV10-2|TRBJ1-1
CASSEVTALNTEAFF
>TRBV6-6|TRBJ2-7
CASCDWGGYHEQYF
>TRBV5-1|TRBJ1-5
CASSPGQGDQPQHF
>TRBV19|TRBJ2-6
CASSPGTSSGANVLTF
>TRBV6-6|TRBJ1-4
CASSLDRRKKLFF
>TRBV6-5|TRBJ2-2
CASSYQEAGELFF
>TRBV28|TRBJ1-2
CASSPSGVYGYTF
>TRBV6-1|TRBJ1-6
CASSEGRGKNSPLHF